These T cell receptor beta chains were read from a single sample in a study of T cell responses to AZD1222 COVID-19 vaccine. The repertoire was sequenced with immunoSEQ multiplex PCR; TCRdb's copy has only in-frame clones and lacks some. The table lists roughly 120,000 clones, around 90% of them singletons. This specimen was peripheral blood, taken on day 0 of AZD1222 vaccination. Source of these receptors: an adult in good health. The CDR3 runs from the conserved cysteine through the conserved F or W. A D gene is named only where the DNA matches it firmly. Not every row has a clone size; where given, it reads once, few, many or a size class.

>.|TRBV5-8|TRBD1|TRBJ1-2
CASSKYRGRDYGYTF
TGTGCCAGCAGCAAATACAGGGGGCGCGACTATGGCTACACCTTC
>.|TRBV7-9|.|TRBJ1-5
CASSLVGALSNQPQHF
TGTGCCAGCAGCTTAGTTGGGGCGCTTAGCAATCAGCCCCAGCATTTT
>.|TRBV2|.|TRBJ1-1
CASRGDMNTEAFF
TGTGCCAGCAGGGGAGATATGAACACTGAAGCTTTCTTT
>medium-sized|TRBV4-1|.|TRBJ1-4
CASSQQGSGEKLFF
TGCGCCAGCAGCCAGCAGGGGTCAGGTGAAAAACTGTTTTTT
>.|TRBV29-1|TRBD1|TRBJ1-2
CSVGDRGRGYGYTF
TGCAGCGTCGGGGACAGGGGGCGCGGCTATGGCTACACCTTC
>few|TRBV21-1|.|TRBJ1-2
CASSKVQNYGYTF
TGTGCCAGCAGCAAAGTTCAGAACTATGGCTACACCTTC
>.|TRBV3-1/TRBV3-2|TRBD1|TRBJ1-1
CASSPRQGMTSEAFF
TGTGCCAGCAGCCCTAGACAGGGGATGACGTCTGAAGCTTTCTTT
>once|TRBV27|.|TRBJ1-4
CASSWGREGEKLFF
TGTGCCAGCAGTTGGGGCAGGGAGGGTGAAAAACTGTTTTTT
>.|TRBV30|TRBD2|TRBJ2-7
CAWSSILAGGGDEQYF
TGTGCCTGGAGTTCAATCTTAGCGGGAGGCGGGGACGAGCAGTACTTC
>.|TRBV4-1|.|TRBJ1-2
CASSLRGETYGYTF
TGCGCCAGCAGCCTAAGAGGGGAAACCTATGGCTACACCTTC
>.|TRBV6-5|TRBD1|TRBJ1-2
CATRGTASYGYTF
TGTGCCACCCGAGGGACAGCTAGCTATGGCTACACCTTC
>.|TRBV15|.|TRBJ1-2
CATSREAGSYGYTF
TGTGCCACCAGCAGAGAGGCAGGATCCTATGGCTACACCTTC
>.|TRBV28|TRBD1|TRBJ1-1
CASSDRGMNTEAFF
TGTGCCAGCAGCGACAGGGGAATGAACACTGAAGCTTTCTTT
>.|TRBV30|.|TRBJ1-2
CAWSAGGRNGYTF
TGTGCCTGGAGTGCGGGGGGACGGAATGGCTACACCTTC
>.|TRBV10-1|.|TRBJ1-3
CASSDAGNTIYF
TGCGCCAGCAGTGACGCTGGAAACACCATATATTTT
>.|TRBV5-6|.|TRBJ1-6
CASSLRGTGSPLHF
TGTGCCAGCAGCTTGAGGGGAACAGGTTCACCCCTCCACTTT
>.|TRBV5-1|TRBD1|TRBJ1-2
CASSLEGAALNYGYTF
TGCGCCAGCAGCTTGGAGGGGGCAGCCCTTAACTATGGCTACACCTTC
>.|TRBV19|TRBD2|TRBJ2-1
CASSIRLAGRSYNEQFF
TGTGCCAGTAGTATCCGACTAGCGGGCCGCTCCTACAATGAGCAGTTCTTC
>.|TRBV6-5|.|TRBJ1-4
CASSYSREKLFF
TGTGCCAGCAGTTACTCAAGGGAAAAACTGTTTTTT
>.|TRBV27|.|TRBJ2-1
CASSLRPQGRSSYNEQFF
TGTGCCAGCAGTTTACGCCCACAGGGCAGGAGCTCCTACAATGAGCAGTTCTTC
>.|TRBV28|.|TRBJ1-5
CASSTVGPQHF
TGTGCCAGCAGTACCGTCGGGCCCCAGCATTTT
>.|TRBV24-1|.|TRBJ1-1
CATSDGTEAFF
TGTGCCACCAGTGACGGCACTGAAGCTTTCTTT
>.|TRBV7-9|.|TRBJ1-3
CASSLGLSGNTIYF
TGTGCCAGCAGCTTAGGCCTCTCTGGAAACACCATATATTTT
>.|TRBV3-1/TRBV3-2|.|TRBJ2-4
CASSQGRLDTKNIQYF
TGTGCCAGCAGCCAAGGACGACTAGATACCAAAAACATTCAGTACTTC
>.|TRBV2|.|TRBJ2-5
CASRFKEDQETQYF
TGTGCCAGCAGGTTCAAGGAGGACCAAGAGACCCAGTACTTC
>.|TRBV9|TRBD1|TRBJ1-1
CASSMRTGGYTEAFF
TGTGCCAGCAGCATGCGGACAGGGGGTTACACTGAAGCTTTCTTT
>.|TRBV6-6|TRBD2|TRBJ2-7
CASSFPQSSGVGEQYF
TGTGCCAGCAGTTTTCCCCAATCGAGCGGGGTTGGCGAGCAGTACTTC
>once|TRBV28|.|TRBJ2-1
CASRRGISYNEQFF
TGTGCCAGCAGGAGAGGTATCTCCTACAATGAGCAGTTCTTC
>few|TRBV5-1|.|TRBJ1-1
CASDRGSGTEAFF
TGCGCCAGTGACCGGGGGTCGGGAACTGAAGCTTTCTTT
>.|TRBV10-1|.|TRBJ1-1
CASRLERDTEAFF
TGCGCCAGCAGGCTAGAGAGGGACACTGAAGCTTTCTTT
>few|TRBV5-6|TRBD1|TRBJ1-1
CASSTLDRGGNTEAFF
TGTGCCAGCAGCACCCTCGACAGGGGTGGGAACACTGAAGCTTTCTTT
>.|TRBV27|.|TRBJ1-5
CASSPRGRAQPQHF
TGTGCCAGCAGTCCCCGGGGTAGGGCTCAGCCCCAGCATTTT
>.|TRBV27|.|TRBJ1-5
CASSTTGSNQPQHF
TGTGCCAGCAGTACGACAGGTAGCAATCAGCCCCAGCATTTT
>.|TRBV15|.|TRBJ1-5
CATSRDRGQPQHF
TGTGCCACCAGCAGGGACCGAGGTCAGCCCCAGCATTTT
>.|TRBV2|.|TRBJ1-5
CASSGGVGNQPQHF
TGTGCCAGCAGCGGGGGAGTTGGCAATCAGCCCCAGCATTTT
>.|TRBV5-1|TRBD1|TRBJ1-2
CASRGQATRNYGYTF
TGCGCCAGCAGGGGACAGGCCACGAGGAACTATGGCTACACCTTC
>.|TRBV11-2|.|TRBJ1-2
CASSLTALYGYTF
TGTGCCAGCAGCTTGACAGCTCTCTATGGCTACACCTTC
>few|TRBV9|TRBD1|TRBJ1-3
CASSVGTGGSGNTIYF
TGTGCCAGCAGCGTGGGAACAGGGGGCTCTGGAAACACCATATATTTT
>once|TRBV6-2/TRBV6-3|TRBD1|TRBJ1-5
CASSYSPTSPGGDQPQHF
TGTGCCAGCAGTTACTCGCCGACCAGTCCAGGGGGCGATCAGCCCCAGCATTTT
>.|TRBV28|.|TRBJ1-2
CASSYPFRGLIGYTF
TGTGCCAGCAGCTACCCATTCCGGGGATTGATTGGCTACACCTTC
>.|TRBV20-1|.|TRBJ2-5
CSAMRQETQYF
TGCAGTGCTATGAGGCAAGAGACCCAGTACTTC
>.|TRBV5-1|.|TRBJ2-3
CASSRGSGTDTQYF
TGCGCCAGCAGCCGGGGGAGTGGCACAGATACGCAGTATTTT
>.|TRBV5-8|TRBD1|TRBJ1-5
CASGTNRGLQPQHF
TGTGCCAGTGGGACCAACAGGGGGCTGCAGCCCCAGCATTTT
>.|TRBV6-7|.|TRBJ2-7
CASKWVRYEQYF
TGTGCCAGCAAATGGGTTAGATACGAGCAGTACTTC
>.|TRBV7-9|TRBD2|TRBJ2-1
CASSLAQRREGRDEQFF
TGTGCCAGCAGCTTAGCGCAGCGGCGGGAGGGGAGGGATGAGCAGTTCTTC
>.|TRBV28|TRBD1|TRBJ1-1
CASLGQGLTEAFF
TGTGCCAGCCTAGGACAGGGGCTCACTGAAGCTTTCTTT
>.|TRBV5-4|.|TRBJ1-4
CASSLRHGGGEEKLFF
TGTGCCAGCAGCTTGCGGCACGGGGGCGGGGAGGAAAAACTGTTTTTT
>.|TRBV12-5|.|TRBJ1-6
CASGQAGGNSPLHF
TGTGCTAGTGGTCAAGCCGGAGGTAATTCACCCCTCCACTTT
>.|TRBV2|.|TRBJ1-5
CASSGEGQPQHF
TGTGCCAGCAGTGGGGAGGGGCAGCCCCAGCATTTT
>.|TRBV28|.|TRBJ2-3
CASSLGGQQYF
TGTGCCAGCAGTTTAGGGGGACAGCAGTATTTT
>few|TRBV30|TRBD2|TRBJ2-2
CAWSWGGASGITGELFF
TGTGCCTGGAGCTGGGGTGGGGCTAGCGGAATCACCGGGGAGCTGTTTTTT
>.|TRBV27|.|TRBJ2-1
CASSPFLIDVNEQFF
TGTGCCAGCAGCCCATTCCTGATTGACGTAAATGAGCAGTTCTTC
>.|TRBV7-9|TRBD1|TRBJ2-7
CAIPRGQGYEQYF
TGTGCCATTCCACGGGGACAGGGATACGAGCAGTACTTC
>.|TRBV5-1|.|TRBJ1-6
CASSLAWRQASPLHF
TGCGCCAGCAGCTTGGCCTGGCGCCAGGCTTCACCCCTCCACTTT
>few|TRBV30|.|TRBJ2-1
CAWSVLALNNEQFF
TGTGCCTGGAGTGTATTGGCCTTGAACAATGAGCAGTTCTTC
>.|TRBV5-5|.|TRBJ1-2
CASSYPGTAFAGYTF
TGTGCCAGCAGCTATCCCGGGACGGCGTTCGCTGGCTACACCTTC
>.|TRBV10-1|.|TRBJ1-4
CATSDSPAEKLFF
TGCGCCACCTCGGACAGCCCTGCGGAAAAACTGTTTTTT
>.|TRBV4-1|TRBD2|TRBJ2-3
CASSQEGTTSTDTQYF
TGCGCCAGCAGCCAGGAAGGGACTACTAGCACAGATACGCAGTATTTT